This entry describes one T cell receptor beta chain. Antigen unknown. Splitting of each subset's genomic DNA was done evenly across several immunoSEQ plates. DNA at around 190 ng, about 30,000 T cell genomes, went into sorted-subset replicate PCRs. TCRdb's table, derived via immunoSEQ multiplex PCR, lists solely in-frame clones and lacks some. The sample records roughly 1,500,000 clones, around 98% being singletons. This specimen comes from a study of shared clonotypes between healthy human individuals. For the study at large: Plates per donor: three CD4 naive, three CD4 memory, two CD8 naive, one CD8 memory.

V shed 1 base and J shed 4 bases, with 18 bases lying between them. This CDR3 comprises 18 residues. The germline V gene encodes CDR1 SGHDT and CDR2 YYEEEE. Study observations and caveats: Few donors limited the genetic and exposure-history diversity represented.

The J gene is TRBJ2-6, the V gene TRBV5-6; tentative D call: TRBD1 (5 bases). This clonotype was sampled from a man aged 25-45 years in good health. The sample comprised naive CD4+ T cells sorted from blood. As for subset: CD45RA+ positively selected. CDR3 in amino acids: CASSLRGRPLGGANVLTF. DNA of the CDR3: TGTGCCAGCAGCTTGAGGGGCAGGCCCTTAGGGGGGGCCAACGTCCTGACTTTC.